Listed below are T cell receptor beta chains from one sample, sequenced in a study of blood T cell repertoires in COVID-19. The data were produced by immunoSEQ multiplex PCR, yet TCRdb's version contains in-frame clones alone and is incomplete. The profile shows 80,000 or so clones, less than 95% of them singletons. The sample consisted of peripheral blood. These TCRs come from a woman aged 45 to 65 in a cohort sampled during active COVID-19. CDR3s include the opening cysteine and the closing phenylalanine or tryptophan. D genes are given only for firm matches. Only part of the rows carry a size: once, few, many, or a class if the clone is expanded.

D,size,V,J,DNA,CDR3
-,-,TRBV3-1/TRBV3-2,TRBJ1-1,TGTGCCAGCAGCCAACATAAGGGGAGGACTGAAGCTTTCTTT,CASSQHKGRTEAFF
TRBD2,-,TRBV4-2,TRBJ2-2,TGTGCCAGCAGCCAAGAGCTAGCGGGAGGTACCACCGGGGAGCTGTTTTTT,CASSQELAGGTTGELFF
TRBD1,-,TRBV6-6,TRBJ1-3,TGTGCCAGCAGTGGATTACAGGGGGCGGGCGGAAACACCATATATTTT,CASSGLQGAGGNTIYF
-,-,TRBV6-5,TRBJ2-5,TGTGCCAGCAGCCGAACAGGGAGAGAGACCCAGTACTTC,CASSRTGRETQYF
TRBD2,-,TRBV5-1,TRBJ2-7,TGCGCCAGCAGCTTGGAGGGACTAGCGGGAGAGGGCGAGCAGTACTTC,CASSLEGLAGEGEQYF
-,-,TRBV6-5,TRBJ1-4,TGTGCCAGCCGACGGGGGGGCGGGAGTGAAAAACTGTTTTTT,CASRRGGGSEKLFF
TRBD1,few,TRBV19,TRBJ2-7,TGTGCCAGTAGTACACAGGGGGCGAGAGAGCAGTACTTC,CASSTQGAREQYF
-,-,TRBV9,TRBJ2-6,TGTGCCAGCGAGCAGACGGGGGGCGCAGTGGGGGCCAACGTCCTGACTTTC,CASEQTGGAVGANVLTF
-,-,TRBV2,TRBJ1-5,TGTGCCAGCAGTTCTAACCTCTTCGGGCAGCCCCAGCATTTT,CASSSNLFGQPQHF
TRBD2,-,TRBV7-3,TRBJ2-5,TGTGCCAGCAGCTTAGGCCCAAGCGGGGCTCAGGTGACCCAGTACTTC,CASSLGPSGAQVTQYF
TRBD2,-,TRBV27,TRBJ2-1,TGTGCCAGCACCCCAGCGGGAGTTGCGGATGAGCAGTTCTTC,CASTPAGVADEQFF
TRBD1,-,TRBV4-1,TRBJ2-1,TGCGCCAGCAGCCAAGCGAGTGGGGGACAGCTGACTTACCAGCAGTTCTTC,CASSQASGGQLTYQQFF
-,-,TRBV25-1,TRBJ1-1,TGTGCCAGCAGTGAATCCCCAACAGGGTTGAACACTGAAGCTTTCTTT,CASSESPTGLNTEAFF
TRBD1,-,TRBV13,TRBJ2-3,TGTGCCAGCAGCTTAGAGCCCCGTGCAGGGGGCGTAACAGATACGCAGTATTTT,CASSLEPRAGGVTDTQYF
-,-,TRBV14,TRBJ1-4,TGTGCCAGCAGCCCAGGGGCAGGGGTGAAGAATGAAAAACTGTTTTTT,CASSPGAGVKNEKLFF
-,few,TRBV18,TRBJ2-7,TGTGCCAGCTCAGAGTATAGCTACGAGCAGTACTTC,CASSEYSYEQYF
-,-,TRBV7-6,TRBJ2-2,TGTGCCAGCAGCTTACTGGGGGCGGCAGGGAACACCGGGGAGCTGTTTTTT,CASSLLGAAGNTGELFF
-,-,TRBV7-2,TRBJ1-2,TGTGCCAGCAGCTTAGCTGGAGAAGGTTTATTAGGCTACACCTTC,CASSLAGEGLLGYTF
TRBD1,-,TRBV19,TRBJ2-1,TGTGCCAGTAGTCCCGGGACAGGGTATGAGCAGTTCTTC,CASSPGTGYEQFF
TRBD2,-,TRBV6-5,TRBJ2-3,TGTGCCAGCAGTTACTCGCGGGAGGATACGCAGTATTTT,CASSYSREDTQYF
-,-,TRBV9,TRBJ1-1,TGTGCCAGCGCCTTCAACCCGGACACTGAAGCTTTCTTT,CASAFNPDTEAFF
TRBD1,-,TRBV7-9,TRBJ1-5,TGTGCCAGCAGCACCGGGACAGGGGGCAATCAGCCCCAGCATTTT,CASSTGTGGNQPQHF
-,-,TRBV7-3,TRBJ1-1,TGTGCCAGCAGCTTAAGTCCGGGGAACACTGAAGCTTTCTTT,CASSLSPGNTEAFF